Shown below are 18 T cell receptor beta chains from a single sample sequenced in a study of T cell clusters in autoimmune cytopenias. TRB rearrangements were amplified by touch-down multiplex PCR with mixed TRB-A/B primers. TCRdb re-called the multiplex PCR reads; every CDR3 protein appears as one record, without DNA. This table lists a few thousand distinct CDR3 sequences. Roughly 40,000 genome equivalents of blood DNA were amplified for TRB. This same sample was also taken into another study, of T cell repertoires in aging, cancer and after chemotherapy.

The sample comprised peripheral blood. These receptors were obtained from a human donor with an autoimmune cytopenia or autoimmune hepatitis (not recorded which).

This clonotype is medium-sized by frequency. CDR3 in amino acids: CASSSKGGANVLTF. The chain is built from TRBV13 and TRBJ2-6. The germline V gene has CDR1 PRHDT and CDR2 FYEKMQ (reference sequence). This CDR3 is built from 14 residues.

The chain employs TRBV18 and TRBJ2-2; absent DNA, TCRdb's TRBD1 call cannot be checked. The CDR3 runs 15 residues. The germline CDR1 and CDR2 sequences are KGHSH and LQKENI. CDR3 in amino acids: CASTPDRTNTGELFF.

Considering frequency, this clonotype is medium-sized. The rearrangement links TRBV6-5 to TRBJ1-1; the D call of TRBD1 rests on TCRdb alone, since no DNA is present to check it. Germline loops: CDR1 MNHEY, CDR2 SVGAGI. The CDR3 consists of 13 residues. The CDR3 is CASSWAGNTEAFF.

The chain has TRBV11-3 and TRBJ1-1; as DNA is missing, the TRBD1 call by TCRdb cannot be tested. The CDR3 contains 12 residues. Germline CDR1 is SGHNT and CDR2 is YENEEA. CDR3 sequence: CASSSQGTEAFF.

This clonotype is identified as medium-sized (0.01 to 0.1%) from frequency. The chain recombines TRBV29-1 with TRBJ1-4; there is no DNA to check the TCRdb D call of TRBD1. The length of the CDR3 is 14 residues. In germline, CDR1 is SQVTM, CDR2 ANQGSEA. CDR3 sequence: CSVPSRESNEKLFF.

The chain carries TRBV20-1 and TRBJ1-1; the D call of TRBD1 rests on TCRdb alone, since no DNA is present to check it. The CDR3 is 15 amino acids. Germline V gene lookup returns CDR1 DFQATT and CDR2 SNEGSKA (reference sequence). The CDR3 is CSASIGGRQDTEAFF.

This clonotype shows up as medium-sized by frequency. V is TRBV27 and J is TRBJ1-2; TCRdb's D call, TRBD1, is unchecked because there is no DNA. The CDR3 consists of 14 residues. Looked up from germline, CDR1 is MNHEY and CDR2 is SMNVEV (reference sequence). The CDR3 sequence is CASRTGTGGYGYTF.

According to its frequency, this clonotype is medium-sized (0.01 to 0.1%). The chain links TRBV29-1 to TRBJ2-4; there is no DNA to check the TCRdb D call of TRBD1. Per germline, CDR1 SQVTM and CDR2 ANQGSEA. This CDR3 region has 15 residues. This CDR3 is CSCTDRGLAKNIQYF.

Judged by frequency, this clonotype is medium-sized. J is TRBJ2-4 and V is TRBV11-3; TCRdb outputs TRBD2, but without DNA this stays unchecked. This CDR3 spans 14 amino acids. The V gene's germline CDR1 is SGHNT and CDR2 YENEEA. The CDR3 protein is CASSSLLAKNIQYF.

The chain combines TRBV6-1 with TRBJ1-2; no DNA is available, so the TRBD1 call from TCRdb remains unchecked. Germline assignment: CDR1 MNHNS and CDR2 SASEGT. CDR3 length: 11 amino acids. The CDR3 region is CAGGTGRSDTF.

According to its frequency, this clonotype is medium-sized (0.01 to 0.1%). The chain combines TRBV19 with TRBJ2-2. The CDR3 extends over 11 amino acids. Per germline, CDR1 LNHDA and CDR2 SQIVND (reference sequence). The CDR3 loop is CASRTTGELFF.

This clonotype ranks as medium-sized in terms of frequency. The chain links TRBV6-2 or TRBV6-3 to TRBJ2-1; TCRdb picks TRBD1, but there is no DNA to check that call. Germline CDR1 and CDR2: MNHEY and SVGEGT. CDR3 size: 14 residues. The CDR3 here is CASSRQGSYNEQFF.

The V gene is TRBV6-5, the J gene TRBJ1-3; lacking DNA, the TRBD1 call made by TCRdb goes unchecked. CDR1 and CDR2 (germline): MNHEY, SVGAGI. The CDR3 is made up of 19 amino acids. The chain's CDR3 is CASSYSFQFEGTTGNTIYF.

Measured by frequency, this clonotype is medium-sized. The rearrangement joins TRBV5-5 to TRBJ1-1. Per germline, CDR1 SGHKS and CDR2 YYEKEE (reference sequence). This CDR3 contains 14 residues. This CDR3 is CASSSGPRNTEAFF.

Judged by frequency, this clonotype is medium-sized (0.01 to 0.1%). The CDR3 sequence: CAGKQDHSGANVLTF. This chain connects TRBV19 to TRBJ2-6; as DNA is missing, the TRBD1 call by TCRdb cannot be tested. This CDR3 is 15 amino acids long. Germline V gene lookup returns CDR1 LNHDA and CDR2 SQIVND (reference sequence).

This clonotype ranks as medium-sized in terms of frequency. The chain has TRBV6-5 and TRBJ2-2; TCRdb indicates TRBD2, and absent DNA this call remains unverified. The length of the CDR3 is 16 residues. CDR1 is MNHEY, CDR2 SVGAGI, per germline. The CDR3 reads CASEQGGRANTGELFF.

This clonotype counts as medium-sized by frequency. The chain is built from TRBV13 and TRBJ2-7. Germline V lookup: CDR1 PRHDT, CDR2 FYEKMQ (reference sequence). The CDR3 runs to 12 residues. The CDR3 loop reads CASSFESSEQYF.

This clonotype is medium-sized by frequency. The rearrangement links TRBV30 to TRBJ2-1. Per germline, CDR1 GTSNPN and CDR2 SVGIG (reference sequence). This CDR3 spans 13 amino acids. The CDR3 is CAWSVHLDNEQFF.